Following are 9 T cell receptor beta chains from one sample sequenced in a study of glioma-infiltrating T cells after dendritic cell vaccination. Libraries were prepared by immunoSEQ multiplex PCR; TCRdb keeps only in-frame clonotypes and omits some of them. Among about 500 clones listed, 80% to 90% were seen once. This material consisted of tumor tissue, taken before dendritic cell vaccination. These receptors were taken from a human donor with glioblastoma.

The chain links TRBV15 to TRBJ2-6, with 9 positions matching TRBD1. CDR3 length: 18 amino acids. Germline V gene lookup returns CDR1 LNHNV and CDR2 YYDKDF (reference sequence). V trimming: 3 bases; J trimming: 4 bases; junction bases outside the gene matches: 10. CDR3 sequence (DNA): TGTGCCACCAGCAGCTCCGGGACAGGGCCCGCGGGGGCCAACGTCCTGACTTTC. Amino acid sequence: CATSSSGTGPAGANVLTF.

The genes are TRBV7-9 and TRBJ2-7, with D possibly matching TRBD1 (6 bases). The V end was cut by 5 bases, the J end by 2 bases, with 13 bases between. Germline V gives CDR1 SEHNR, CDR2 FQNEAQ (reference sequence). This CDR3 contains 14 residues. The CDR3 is CASSARDNPYEQYF. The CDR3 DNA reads TGTGCCAGCAGCGCTAGGGACAATCCCTACGAGCAGTACTTC.

The CDR3 DNA is TGTGCCAGCAGTGTCGGGTTTGGGACTAATGAAAAACTGTTTTTT. It is translated as CASSVGFGTNEKLFF. The chain couples TRBV25-1 to TRBJ1-4; no firm D call. This CDR3 comprises 15 residues. The germline V gene has CDR1 MGHDK and CDR2 SYGVNS. Trimming took off 4 bases at V and 2 bases at J, with 11 bases between the two ends. The variable domain in full, completed from reference TRBV25-1 and TRBJ1-4, reads EADIYQTPRYLVIGTGKKITLECSQTMGHDKMYWYQQDPGMELHLIHYSYGVNSTEKGDLSSESTVSRIRTEHFPLTLESARPSHTSQYLCASSVGFGTNEKLFFGSGTQLSVL.

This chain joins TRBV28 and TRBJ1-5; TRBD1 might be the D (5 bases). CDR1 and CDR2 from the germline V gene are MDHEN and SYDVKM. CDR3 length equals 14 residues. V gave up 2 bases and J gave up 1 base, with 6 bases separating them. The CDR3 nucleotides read TGTGCCAGCAGTTTAGACAGCAGCAATCAGCCCCAGCATTTT. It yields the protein CASSLDSSNQPQHF. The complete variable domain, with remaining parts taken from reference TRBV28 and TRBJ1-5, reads DVKVTQSSRYLVKRTGEKVFLECVQDMDHENMFWYRQDPGLGLRLIYFSYDVKMKEKGDIPEGYSVSREKKERFSLILESASTNQTSMYLCASSLDSSNQPQHFGDGTRLSIL.

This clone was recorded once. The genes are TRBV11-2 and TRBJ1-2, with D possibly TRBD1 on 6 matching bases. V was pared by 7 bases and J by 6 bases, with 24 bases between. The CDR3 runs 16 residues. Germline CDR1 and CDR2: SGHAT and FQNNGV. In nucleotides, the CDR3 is TGTGCCAGCACTGTTCGGGGGGGCAGGGACATTCATGGCTACACCTTC. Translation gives CASTVRGGRDIHGYTF.

CDR3 coding DNA: TGTGCCAGCAGTGAGGGCGATAGCGGGGGGGCAATTACCGGGGAGCTGTTTTTT. Its protein product is CASSEGDSGGAITGELFF. The gene calls are TRBV25-1 and TRBJ2-2, with TRBD2 identical over 11 bases. Trimming removed 3 bases from V and 5 bases from J; junction bases left unmatched: 11. Looked up from germline, CDR1 is MGHDK and CDR2 is SYGVNS. CDR3 size: 18 residues.

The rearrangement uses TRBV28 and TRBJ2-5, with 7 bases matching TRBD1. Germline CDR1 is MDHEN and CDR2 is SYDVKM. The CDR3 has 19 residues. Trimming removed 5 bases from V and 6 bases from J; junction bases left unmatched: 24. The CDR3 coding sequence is TGTGCCAGCAGTATCCACCCCAGACCCGACAGGGTAGTCGGAAAGACCCAGTACTTC. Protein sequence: CASSIHPRPDRVVGKTQYF.

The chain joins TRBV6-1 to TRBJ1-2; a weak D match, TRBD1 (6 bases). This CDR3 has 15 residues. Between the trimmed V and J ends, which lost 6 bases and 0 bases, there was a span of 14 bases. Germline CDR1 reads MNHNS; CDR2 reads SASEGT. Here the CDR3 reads CASRGTPSPNYGYTF. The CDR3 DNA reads TGTGCCAGCAGGGGGACACCGTCCCCTAACTATGGCTACACCTTC.

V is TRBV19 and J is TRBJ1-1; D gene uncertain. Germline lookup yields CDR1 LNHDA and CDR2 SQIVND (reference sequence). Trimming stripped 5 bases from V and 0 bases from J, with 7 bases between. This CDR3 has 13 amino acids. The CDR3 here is CASSFSVNTEAFF. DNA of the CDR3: TGTGCCAGTAGTTTTTCTGTGAACACTGAAGCTTTCTTT. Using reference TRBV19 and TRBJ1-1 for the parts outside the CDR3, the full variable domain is DGGITQSPKYLFRKEGQNVTLSCEQNLNHDAMYWYRQDPGQGLRLIYYSQIVNDFQKGDIAEGYSVSREKKESFPLTVTSAQKNPTAFYLCASSFSVNTEAFFGQGTRLTVV.